This T cell receptor (beta chain) derives from a study of cytomegalovirus exposure and HLA in healthy donors. Of note for this clone: The antigen remains undetermined.

TCRdb's copy holds only in-frame clones and misses some; the assay was immunoSEQ multiplex PCR. The table records under 200,000 clones, approximately 96% of them present only once. Study-wide results and limits: Overall, about 160 TCR beta chains were annotated as cytomegalovirus-associated.

Germline-derived CDR1 and CDR2 are KGHSH and LQKENI. This CDR3 contains 15 residues. The junction had 7 bases not matched to a gene; V was cut back by 2 bases and J by 8 bases. The chain recombines TRBV18 with TRBJ1-4; 8 bases map to TRBD1. This receptor was obtained from a woman under 30 in good health and CMV-seronegative. Sequenced material: PBMCs. The CDR3 DNA follows: TGTGCCAGCTCACCAGACAGGGGTCCCACAGAAAAACTGTTTTTT. Its translation is CASSPDRGPTEKLFF.